These 3 T cell receptor beta chains were all obtained from the same sample, sequenced in a study of immune evolution from preneoplasia to lung adenocarcinoma. TCRdb keeps only in-frame clones here, not all; method: immunoSEQ multiplex PCR. The sample carries about 11,000 clones, 76% recorded once. The sequencing input was FFPE normal lung tissue adjacent to the tumor. These receptors were taken from a person between 60 and 69 years old with lung adenocarcinoma. Some clones in this sample may be carry-over from other donors' samples.

The V call is TRBV5-5, the J call TRBJ2-2, with 9 bases lining up with TRBD2. This CDR3 spans 19 amino acids. Germline CDR1 and CDR2: SGHKS and YYEKEE (reference sequence). After removal of 1 base from V and 6 bases from J, the junction contained 16 bases not matched to a gene. CDR3 DNA: TGTGCCAGCAGCTTGTTCTTGGCTAGCGGGACTGTGGGCCCCGGGGAGCTGTTTTTT. Protein: CASSLFLASGTVGPGELFF.

V and J are TRBV12-5 and TRBJ2-1, with D possibly matching TRBD2 (6 bases). Trimming cost V 6 bases and J 8 bases, with 26 bases left between them. In germline, CDR1 is LGHNT, CDR2 FRNRAP. CDR3 length: 17 residues. The CDR3 reads CASGPRPEGPRSYEQFF. CDR3 DNA: TGTGCTAGTGGCCCCAGACCGGAGGGGCCCAGATCGTATGAGCAGTTCTTC.

V and J are TRBV15 and TRBJ1-1; the match to TRBD1 covers 7 bases. The CDR3 is made up of 14 amino acids. V dropped 1 base and J dropped 11; count of bases not matched to a gene: 10. Germline-derived CDR1 and CDR2 are LNHNV and YYDKDF (reference sequence). The chain's CDR3 is CATSRGGTGEEAFF. CDR3 coding DNA: TGTGCCACCAGCAGAGGCGGAACAGGGGAAGAGGCTTTCTTT.